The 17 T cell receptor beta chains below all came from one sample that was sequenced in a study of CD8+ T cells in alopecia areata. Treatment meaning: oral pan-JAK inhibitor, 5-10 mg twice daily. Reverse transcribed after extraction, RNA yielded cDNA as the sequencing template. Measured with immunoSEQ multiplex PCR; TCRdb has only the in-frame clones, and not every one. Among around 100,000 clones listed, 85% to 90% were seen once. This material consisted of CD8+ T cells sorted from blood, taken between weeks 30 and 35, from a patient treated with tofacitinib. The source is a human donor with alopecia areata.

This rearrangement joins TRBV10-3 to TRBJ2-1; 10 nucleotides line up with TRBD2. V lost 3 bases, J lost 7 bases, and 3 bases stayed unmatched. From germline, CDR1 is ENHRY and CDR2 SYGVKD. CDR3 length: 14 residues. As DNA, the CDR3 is TGTGCCATCAGTGATAGCGGGGGGTTTAATGAGCAGTTCTTC. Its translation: CAISDSGGFNEQFF.

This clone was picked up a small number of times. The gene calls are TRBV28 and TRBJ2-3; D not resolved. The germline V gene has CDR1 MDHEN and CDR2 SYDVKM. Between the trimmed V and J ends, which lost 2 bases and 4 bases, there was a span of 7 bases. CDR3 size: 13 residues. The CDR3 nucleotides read TGTGCCAGCAGTTTAACGGCCCCAGATACGCAGTATTTT. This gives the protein CASSLTAPDTQYF.

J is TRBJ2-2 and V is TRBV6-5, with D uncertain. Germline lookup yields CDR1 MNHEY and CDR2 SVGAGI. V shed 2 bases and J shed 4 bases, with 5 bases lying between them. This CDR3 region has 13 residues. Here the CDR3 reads CASSYVVTGELFF. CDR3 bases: TGTGCCAGCAGTTACGTAGTCACCGGGGAGCTGTTTTTT.

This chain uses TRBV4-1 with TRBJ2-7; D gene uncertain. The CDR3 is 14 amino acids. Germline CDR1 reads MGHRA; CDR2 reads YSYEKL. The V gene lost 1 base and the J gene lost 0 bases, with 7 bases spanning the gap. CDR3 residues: CASSQGLSSYEQYF. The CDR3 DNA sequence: TGCGCCAGCAGCCAAGGTTTGAGCTCCTACGAGCAGTACTTC.

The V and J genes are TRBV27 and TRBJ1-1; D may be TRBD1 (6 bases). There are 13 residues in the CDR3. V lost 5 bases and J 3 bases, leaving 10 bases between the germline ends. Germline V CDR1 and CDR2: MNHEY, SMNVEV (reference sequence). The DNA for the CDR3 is TGTGCCAGCAGTCTCCGACAGGACACTGAAGCTTTCTTT. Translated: CASSLRQDTEAFF.

The CDR3 sequence: CASSLSPQIEQFF. The DNA of the CDR3 is TGTGCCAGCAGTTTATCGCCCCAGATTGAGCAGTTCTTC. The chain is built from TRBV27 and TRBJ2-1; the D is unclear. Germline CDR1 is MNHEY and CDR2 is SMNVEV (reference sequence). Trimming left V 0 bases short and J 9 bases short, with 9 bases between. The CDR3 contains 13 residues.

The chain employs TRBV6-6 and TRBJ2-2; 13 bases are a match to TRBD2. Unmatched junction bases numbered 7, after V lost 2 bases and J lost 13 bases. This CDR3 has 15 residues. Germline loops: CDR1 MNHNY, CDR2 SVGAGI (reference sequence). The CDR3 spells CASSYGLAGEGPLFF. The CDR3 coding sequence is TGTGCCAGCAGTTACGGACTAGCGGGAGAAGGGCCGCTGTTTTTT.

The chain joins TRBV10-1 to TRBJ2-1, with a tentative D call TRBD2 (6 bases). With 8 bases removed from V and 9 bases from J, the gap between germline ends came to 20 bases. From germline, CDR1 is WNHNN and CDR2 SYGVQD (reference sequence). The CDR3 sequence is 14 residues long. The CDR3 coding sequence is TGCGCCAGCGGGGAGTCGGGGGAGGATCGTGAGCAGTTCTTC. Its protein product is CASGESGEDREQFF.

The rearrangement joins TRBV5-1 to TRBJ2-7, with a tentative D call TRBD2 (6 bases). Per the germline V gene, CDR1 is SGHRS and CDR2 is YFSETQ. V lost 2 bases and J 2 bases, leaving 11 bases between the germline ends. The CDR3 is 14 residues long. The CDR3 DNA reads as TGCGCCAGCAGCTTCGGGAGCGGCGCCTACGAGCAGTACTTC. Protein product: CASSFGSGAYEQYF.

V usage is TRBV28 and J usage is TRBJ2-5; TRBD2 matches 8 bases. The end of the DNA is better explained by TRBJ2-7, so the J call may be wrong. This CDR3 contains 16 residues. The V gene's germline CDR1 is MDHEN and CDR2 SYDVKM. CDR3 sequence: CASSSPPAGDPYEQYF. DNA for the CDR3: TGTGCCAGCAGTTCCCCCCCAGCGGGGGATCCCTACGAGCAGTACTTC.

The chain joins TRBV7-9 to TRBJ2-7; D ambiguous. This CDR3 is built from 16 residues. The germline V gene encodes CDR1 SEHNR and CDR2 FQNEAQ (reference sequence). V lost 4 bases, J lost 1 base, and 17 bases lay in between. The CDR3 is CASSSWASQSSYEQYF. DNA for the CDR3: TGTGCCAGCAGCTCGTGGGCCTCCCAATCTTCCTACGAGCAGTACTTC.

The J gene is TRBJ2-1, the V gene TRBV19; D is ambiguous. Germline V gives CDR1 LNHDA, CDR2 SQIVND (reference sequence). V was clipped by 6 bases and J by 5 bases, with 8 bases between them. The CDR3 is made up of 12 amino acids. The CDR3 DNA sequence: TGTGCCAGTAGCGGAGTTAACAATGAGCAGTTCTTC. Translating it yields CASSGVNNEQFF.

CDR3 coding DNA: TGTGCCAGCAGCTTAGGGCCGCCCATCGAGGACACTGAAGCTTTCTTT. This codes for CASSLGPPIEDTEAFF. The chain has TRBV7-9 and TRBJ1-1; D remains ambiguous. This CDR3 spans 16 amino acids. Germline V gene lookup returns CDR1 SEHNR and CDR2 FQNEAQ (reference sequence). Trimming removed 1 base at V and 3 bases at J, with 15 bases between. Combining the CDR3 with reference TRBV7-9 and TRBJ1-1 gives the whole variable domain DTGVSQNPRHKITKRGQNVTFRCDPISEHNRLYWYRQTLGQGPEFLTYFQNEAQLEKSRLLSDRFSAERPKGSFSTLEIQRTEQGDSAMYLCASSLGPPIEDTEAFFGQGTRLTVV.

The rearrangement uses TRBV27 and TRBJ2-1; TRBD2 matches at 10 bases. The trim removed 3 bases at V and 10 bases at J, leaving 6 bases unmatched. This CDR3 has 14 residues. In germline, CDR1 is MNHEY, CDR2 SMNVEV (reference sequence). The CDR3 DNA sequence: TGTGCCAGCAGTTTCAGGCCAGCGGGAGGGGAGCAGTTCTTC. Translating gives CASSFRPAGGEQFF.

The CDR3 region is CASSFPQDRGPYNEQFF. The CDR3 coding sequence is TGTGCCAGCAGCTTCCCGCAAGACAGGGGACCCTACAATGAGCAGTTCTTC. V gene TRBV7-8 combines with J gene TRBJ2-1, with 8 bases that match TRBD1. V shed 3 bases and J 2 bases; nucleotides not matched to a gene: 9. The CDR3 consists of 17 residues. CDR1 SGHVS and CDR2 FQNEAQ come from the germline V gene.

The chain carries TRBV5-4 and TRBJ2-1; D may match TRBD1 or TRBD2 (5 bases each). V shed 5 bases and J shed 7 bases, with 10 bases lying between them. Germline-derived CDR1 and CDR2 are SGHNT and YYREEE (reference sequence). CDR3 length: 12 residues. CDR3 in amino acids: CASSGEGNEQFF. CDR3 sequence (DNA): TGTGCCAGCAGTGGAGAGGGGAATGAGCAGTTCTTC.

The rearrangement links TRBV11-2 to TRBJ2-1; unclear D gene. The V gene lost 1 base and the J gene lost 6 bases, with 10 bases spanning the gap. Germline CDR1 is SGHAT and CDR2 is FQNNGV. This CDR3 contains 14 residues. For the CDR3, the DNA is TGTGCCAGCAGCTTAGCCCCGGCCAGCAATGAGCAGTTCTTC. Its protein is CASSLAPASNEQFF.